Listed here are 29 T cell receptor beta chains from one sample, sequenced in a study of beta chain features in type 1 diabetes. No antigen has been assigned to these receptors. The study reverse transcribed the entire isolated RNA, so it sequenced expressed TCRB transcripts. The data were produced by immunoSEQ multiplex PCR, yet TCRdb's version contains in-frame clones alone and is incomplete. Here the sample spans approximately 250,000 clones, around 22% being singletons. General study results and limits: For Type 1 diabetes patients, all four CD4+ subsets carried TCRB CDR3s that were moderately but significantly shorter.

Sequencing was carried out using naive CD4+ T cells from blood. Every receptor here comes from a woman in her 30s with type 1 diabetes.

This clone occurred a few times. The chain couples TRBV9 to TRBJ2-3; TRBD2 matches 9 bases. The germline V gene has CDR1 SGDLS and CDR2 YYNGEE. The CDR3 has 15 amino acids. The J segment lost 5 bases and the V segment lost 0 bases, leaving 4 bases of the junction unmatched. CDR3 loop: CASSVAAAGGDTQYF. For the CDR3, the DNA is TGTGCCAGCAGCGTAGCGGCAGCGGGAGGAGATACGCAGTATTTT.

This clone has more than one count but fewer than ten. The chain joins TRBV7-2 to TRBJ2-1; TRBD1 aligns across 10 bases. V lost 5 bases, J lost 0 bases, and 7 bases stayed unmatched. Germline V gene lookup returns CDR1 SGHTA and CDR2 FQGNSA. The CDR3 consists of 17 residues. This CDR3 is CASSPRRDRGSYNEQFF. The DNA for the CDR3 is TGTGCCAGCAGCCCCCGTCGGGACAGGGGCTCCTACAATGAGCAGTTCTTC.

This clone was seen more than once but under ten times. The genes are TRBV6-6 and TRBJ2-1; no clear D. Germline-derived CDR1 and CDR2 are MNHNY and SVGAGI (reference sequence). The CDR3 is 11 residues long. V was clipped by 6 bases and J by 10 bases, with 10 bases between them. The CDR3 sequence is CASSSPQEQFF. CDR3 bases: TGTGCCAGCAGCTCCCCCCAGGAGCAGTTCTTC.

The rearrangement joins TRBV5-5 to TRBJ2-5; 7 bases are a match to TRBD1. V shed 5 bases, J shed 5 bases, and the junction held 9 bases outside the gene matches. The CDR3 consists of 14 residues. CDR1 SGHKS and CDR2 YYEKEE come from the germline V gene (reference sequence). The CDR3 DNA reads TGTGCCAGCAGTATAACATCACAGGGGGAGACCCAGTACTTC. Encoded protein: CASSITSQGETQYF.

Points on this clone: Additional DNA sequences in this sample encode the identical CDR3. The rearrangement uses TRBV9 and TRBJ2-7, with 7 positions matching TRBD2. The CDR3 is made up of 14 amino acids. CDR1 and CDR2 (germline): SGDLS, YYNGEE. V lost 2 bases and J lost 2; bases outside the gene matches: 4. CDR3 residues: CASSVGLAAYEQYF. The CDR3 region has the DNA TGTGCCAGCAGCGTGGGGCTAGCGGCCTACGAGCAGTACTTC.

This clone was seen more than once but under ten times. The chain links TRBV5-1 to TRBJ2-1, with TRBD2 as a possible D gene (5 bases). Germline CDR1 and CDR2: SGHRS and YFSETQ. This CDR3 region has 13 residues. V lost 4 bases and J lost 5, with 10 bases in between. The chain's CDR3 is CASSLDGNNEQFF. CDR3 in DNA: TGCGCCAGCAGCCTGGACGGGAACAATGAGCAGTTCTTC.

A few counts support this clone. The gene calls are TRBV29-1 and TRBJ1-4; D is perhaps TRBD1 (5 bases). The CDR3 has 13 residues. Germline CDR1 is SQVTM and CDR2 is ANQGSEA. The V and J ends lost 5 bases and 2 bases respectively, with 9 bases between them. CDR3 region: CSVIRGTNEKLFF. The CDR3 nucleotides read TGCAGCGTTATTAGGGGTACTAATGAAAAACTGTTTTTT.

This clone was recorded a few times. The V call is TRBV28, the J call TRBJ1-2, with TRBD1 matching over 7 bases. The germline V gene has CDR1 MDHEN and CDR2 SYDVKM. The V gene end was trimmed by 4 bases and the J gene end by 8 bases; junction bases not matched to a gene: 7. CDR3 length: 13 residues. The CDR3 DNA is TGTGCCAGCAGTTCTGGACAGGAGGAAGGCTACACCTTC. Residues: CASSSGQEEGYTF.

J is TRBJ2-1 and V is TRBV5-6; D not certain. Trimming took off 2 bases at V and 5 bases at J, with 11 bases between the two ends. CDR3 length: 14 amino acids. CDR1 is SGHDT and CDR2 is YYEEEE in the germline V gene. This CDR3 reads CASSLVGPDNEQFF. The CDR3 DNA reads TGTGCCAGCAGCTTAGTTGGTCCAGACAATGAGCAGTTCTTC.

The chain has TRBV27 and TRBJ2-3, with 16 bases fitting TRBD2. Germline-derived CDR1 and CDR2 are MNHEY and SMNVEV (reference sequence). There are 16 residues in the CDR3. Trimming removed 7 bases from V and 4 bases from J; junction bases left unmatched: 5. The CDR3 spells CASIPGLAGGADTQYF. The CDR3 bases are TGTGCCAGCATCCCGGGACTAGCGGGGGGGGCAGATACGCAGTATTTT.

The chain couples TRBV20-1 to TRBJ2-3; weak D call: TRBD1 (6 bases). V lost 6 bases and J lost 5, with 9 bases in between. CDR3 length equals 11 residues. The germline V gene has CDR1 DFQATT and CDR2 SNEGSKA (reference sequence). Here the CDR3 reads CSATRGDTQYF. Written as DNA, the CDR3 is TGCAGTGCAACCAGGGGAGATACGCAGTATTTT.

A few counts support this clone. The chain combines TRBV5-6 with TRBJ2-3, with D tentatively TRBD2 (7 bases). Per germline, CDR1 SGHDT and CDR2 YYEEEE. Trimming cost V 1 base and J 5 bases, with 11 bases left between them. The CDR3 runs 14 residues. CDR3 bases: TGTGCCAGCAGCTTGCAGGGGAGGGGAGATACGCAGTATTTT. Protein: CASSLQGRGDTQYF.

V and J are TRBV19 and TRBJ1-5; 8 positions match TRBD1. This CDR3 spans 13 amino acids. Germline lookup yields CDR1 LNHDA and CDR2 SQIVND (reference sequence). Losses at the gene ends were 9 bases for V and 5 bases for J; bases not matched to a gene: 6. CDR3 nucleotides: TGTGCCAGCGGACAGGGTATAGATCAGCCCCAGCATTTT. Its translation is CASGQGIDQPQHF.

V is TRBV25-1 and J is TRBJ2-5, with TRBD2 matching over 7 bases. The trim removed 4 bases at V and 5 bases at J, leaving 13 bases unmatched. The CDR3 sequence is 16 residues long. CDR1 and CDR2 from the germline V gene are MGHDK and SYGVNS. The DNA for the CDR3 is TGTGCCAGCAGTGCAGATGGGGTTGGGAGGGCGGAGACCCAGTACTTC. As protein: CASSADGVGRAETQYF.

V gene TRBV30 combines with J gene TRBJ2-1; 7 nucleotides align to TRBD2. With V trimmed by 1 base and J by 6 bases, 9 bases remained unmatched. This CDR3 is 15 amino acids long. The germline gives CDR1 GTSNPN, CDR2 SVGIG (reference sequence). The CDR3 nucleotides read TGTGCCTGGAGTGGAGGCGGGAGAGAAGGCAATGAGCAGTTCTTC. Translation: CAWSGGGREGNEQFF.

The CDR3 spells CSVTGFLAGGGETQYF. The CDR3, as DNA: TGCAGCGTTACTGGGTTCCTAGCGGGAGGAGGAGAGACCCAGTACTTC. The V call is TRBV29-1, the J call TRBJ2-5, with TRBD2 matching 11 bases. The trim removed 5 bases at V and 4 bases at J, leaving 12 bases unmatched. The CDR3 totals 16 residues. CDR1 and CDR2 from the germline V gene are SQVTM and ANQGSEA. Using reference TRBV29-1 and TRBJ2-5 for the parts outside the CDR3, the full variable domain is SAVISQKPSRDICQRGTSLTIQCQVDSQVTMMFWYRQQPGQSLTLIATANQGSEATYESGFVIDKFPISRPNLTFSTLTVSNMSPEDSSIYLCSVTGFLAGGGETQYFGPGTRLLVL.

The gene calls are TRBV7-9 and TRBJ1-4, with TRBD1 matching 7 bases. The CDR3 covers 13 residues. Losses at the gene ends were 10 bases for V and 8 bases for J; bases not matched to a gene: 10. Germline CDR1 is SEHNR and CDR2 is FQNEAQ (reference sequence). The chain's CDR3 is CATKTGSGEKLFF. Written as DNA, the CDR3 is TGTGCCACCAAGACAGGGTCTGGAGAAAAACTGTTTTTT.

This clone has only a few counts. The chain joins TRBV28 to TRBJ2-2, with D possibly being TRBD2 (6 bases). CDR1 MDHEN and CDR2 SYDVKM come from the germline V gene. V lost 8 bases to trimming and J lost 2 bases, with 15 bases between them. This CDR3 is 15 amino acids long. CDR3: CASVGGERNTGELFF. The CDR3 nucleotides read TGTGCCAGCGTCGGGGGAGAGCGAAACACCGGGGAGCTGTTTTTT.

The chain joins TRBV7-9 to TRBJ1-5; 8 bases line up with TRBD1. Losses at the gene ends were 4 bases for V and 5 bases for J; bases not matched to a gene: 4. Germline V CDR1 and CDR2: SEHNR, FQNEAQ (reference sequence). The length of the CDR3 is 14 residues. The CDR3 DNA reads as TGTGCCAGCAGCTCCCAGGGGGCCTATCAGCCCCAGCATTTT. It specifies CASSSQGAYQPQHF. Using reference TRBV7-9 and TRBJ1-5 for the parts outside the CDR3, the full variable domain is DTGVSQNPRHKITKRGQNVTFRCDPISEHNRLYWYRQTLGQGPEFLTYFQNEAQLEKSRLLSDRFSAERPKGSFSTLEIQRTEQGDSAMYLCASSSQGAYQPQHFGDGTRLSIL.

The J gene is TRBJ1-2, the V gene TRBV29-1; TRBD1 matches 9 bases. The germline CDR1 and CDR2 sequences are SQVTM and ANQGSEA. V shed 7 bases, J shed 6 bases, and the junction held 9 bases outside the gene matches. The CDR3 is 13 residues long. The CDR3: CSGSNRGQDGYTF. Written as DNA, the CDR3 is TGCAGCGGATCTAACAGGGGGCAGGATGGCTACACCTTC.

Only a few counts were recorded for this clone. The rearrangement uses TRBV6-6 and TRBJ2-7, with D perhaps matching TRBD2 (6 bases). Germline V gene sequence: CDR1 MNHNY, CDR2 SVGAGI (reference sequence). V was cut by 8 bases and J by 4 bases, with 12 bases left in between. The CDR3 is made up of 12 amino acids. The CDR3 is CASGVSGYEQYF. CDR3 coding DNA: TGTGCCAGCGGGGTCAGCGGGTACGAGCAGTACTTC.

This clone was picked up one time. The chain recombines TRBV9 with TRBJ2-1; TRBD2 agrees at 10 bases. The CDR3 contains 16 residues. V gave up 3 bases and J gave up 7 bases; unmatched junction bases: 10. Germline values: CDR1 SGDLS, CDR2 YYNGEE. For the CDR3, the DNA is TGTGCCAGCAGCGCCATCCGAGCGGGAGGGGCGAATGAGCAGTTCTTC. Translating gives CASSAIRAGGANEQFF.

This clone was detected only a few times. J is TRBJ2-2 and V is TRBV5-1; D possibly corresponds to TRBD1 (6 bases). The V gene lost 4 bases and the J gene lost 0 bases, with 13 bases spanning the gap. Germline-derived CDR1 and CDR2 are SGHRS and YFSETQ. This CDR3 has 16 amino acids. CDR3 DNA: TGCGCCAGCAGCCACCAGGGGTACGCGAACACCGGGGAGCTGTTTTTT. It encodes CASSHQGYANTGELFF.

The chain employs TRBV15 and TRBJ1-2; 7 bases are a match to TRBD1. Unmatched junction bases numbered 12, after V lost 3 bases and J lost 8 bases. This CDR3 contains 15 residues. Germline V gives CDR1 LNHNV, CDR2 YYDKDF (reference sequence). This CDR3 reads CATSRDLTGIGGYTF. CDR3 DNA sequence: TGTGCCACCAGCAGGGACTTGACAGGGATTGGGGGCTACACCTTC.

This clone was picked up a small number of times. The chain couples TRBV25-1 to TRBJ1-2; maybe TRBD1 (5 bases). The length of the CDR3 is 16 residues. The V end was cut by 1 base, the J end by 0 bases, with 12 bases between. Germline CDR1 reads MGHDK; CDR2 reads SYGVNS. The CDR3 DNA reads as TGTGCCAGCAGTGAATTGGGGGGTCCCGCTAACTATGGCTACACCTTC. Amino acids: CASSELGGPANYGYTF.

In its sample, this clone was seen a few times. In DNA, the CDR3 is TGTGCCAGCAGTGAAGCCCCACTAGCAGAAGAGACCCAGTACTTC. It yields the protein CASSEAPLAEETQYF. The chain links TRBV6-1 to TRBJ2-5; tentatively, D is TRBD2 (6 bases). Germline CDR1 reads MNHNS; CDR2 reads SASEGT. CDR3 length: 15 residues. Trimming stripped 0 bases from V and 3 bases from J, with 11 bases between.

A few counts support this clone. In DNA form, the CDR3 reads TGTGCCAGCAACCCCGGGACAGCCTACGAGCAGTACTTC. Amino acids: CASNPGTAYEQYF. The chain recombines TRBV5-7 with TRBJ2-7, with TRBD1 matching 7 bases. TRBV5-7 is labeled an ORF, and its function is uncertain. V lost 6 bases, J lost 2 bases, and 5 bases stayed unmatched. CDR3 length: 13 amino acids.

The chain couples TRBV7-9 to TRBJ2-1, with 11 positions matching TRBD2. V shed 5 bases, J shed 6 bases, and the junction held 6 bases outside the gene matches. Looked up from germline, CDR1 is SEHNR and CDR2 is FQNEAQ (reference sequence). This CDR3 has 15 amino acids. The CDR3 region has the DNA TGTGCCAGCAGCCCTGGGACTAGCGGAGGCAATGAGCAGTTCTTC. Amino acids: CASSPGTSGGNEQFF.

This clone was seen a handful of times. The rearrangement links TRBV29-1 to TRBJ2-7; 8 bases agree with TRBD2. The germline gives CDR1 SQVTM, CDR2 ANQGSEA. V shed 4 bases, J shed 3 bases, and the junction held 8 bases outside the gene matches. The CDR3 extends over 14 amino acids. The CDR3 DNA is TGCAGCGTTGGTCCCAGCGGGAGTGACTACGAGCAGTACTTC. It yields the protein CSVGPSGSDYEQYF.